The entry below gives a single TCR beta chain sequence along with its context. Its cognate antigen has yet to be identified. No much larger clone is present one base from it, and per-base qualities are unavailable. The cysteine opens and the phenylalanine closes a CDR3 of 15 amino acids. Here the CDR3 DNA is all that survives: 45 bases in frame from base 1. Germline trimming: 3 bases from V, 0 bases from J; junction bases outside gene matches: 0. From a lookup of the germline V gene (reference sequence), CDR1 and CDR2 are LNHDA and SQIVND. TCRbeta CDR3 regions were amplified from genomic DNA by means of the immunoSEQ Assay, a bias-controlled multiplex PCR. From the authors' description of their analysis: Within the assay, amplification of reference gene primers was used to estimate how many nucleated cells each sample contained. To quantify the absolute abundance of each unique TCRbeta CDR3 rearrangement, sequence reads were collapsed and filtered. For each sample, productive Simpson clonality was calculated by taking the square root of Simpson's diversity index across productive rearrangements. Entries here come from immuneACCESS through TCRdb and include only in-frame sequences with V and J called. Some clones fail to appear in such tables; in the studies checked, an unresolved V gene covers under half of the shortfall, and the cause of the remainder is unknown. D and trimming were read from the DNA, whereas the V and J calls and clone size are those reported in that table. The sample has around 200,000 clones on record, 65% to 85% of them singletons. The ten biggest clones cover about 7.4% of the sample.

Collaborating institutions collected whole blood in K2EDTA tubes following their own protocols. For TCRbeta analysis, collaborators shipped samples as frozen whole blood, isolated PBMCs, or DNA extracted from either of those sample types. These data are taken from a study of blood T cell repertoires in COVID-19 (TCRdb year 2020). Some background on the complete study: Collaborator samples came from the United States, Italy and Spain and covered acute and convalescent phases of COVID-19. Nearly every sample came with metadata listing a de-identified subject ID, COVID-19 status, age in years and sex. Deeply sampled blood TCRbeta repertoires from subjects exposed to, actively infected with, or recovered from COVID-19 were included in the dataset. The prospective study material was composed of cDNA or gDNA derived from T cells, B-cell-depleted T cells, or PBMCs. A freely available public database, intended as a resource for researchers studying the immune response to SARS-CoV-2, is where the repertoires were released. Where available, HLA class I and class II types were obtained from metadata supplied by the sample provider rather than from assay-based typing. Samples came from the ongoing ImmuneRACE study (first 160 participants) plus 1,254 subjects from 6 global collaborators. The paper as a whole reports these results and caveats: The quantity of clinical and demographic metadata differed by source and by participant and was supplied without curation.

The TCR was taken from a woman aged 45-59 years with acute or convalescent COVID-19. Recombination connected TRBV19 to TRBJ2-3; 10 nucleotides in the junction match TRBD2. Sequenced material: peripheral blood. The CDR3 protein is CASSISGRSTDTQYF. The nucleotides are TGTGCCAGTAGTATTAGCGGGAGGAGCACAGATACGCAGTATTTT.